These 8 T cell receptor beta chains came from one sample sequenced in a study of T cell repertoires in cytomegalovirus infection (dated by TCRdb to about 2019). The antigens for these receptors are not known. The sample's treatment or condition label, decoded: in vitro stimulation with specific CMV peptide epitopes to enrich CMV-specific T cells. TCRdb shows the sequencer as Illumina HiSeq 1500. The public reads were reanalyzed by TCRdb: fastp trimming at Q25, MiXCR alignment, in-frame beta chains only. Rows merge per CDR3 protein into single entries with the most common DNA and genes. The sample includes about 890,000 distinct CDR3 sequences, with roughly 31% observed a single time. Over 11% of the sample comes from the top ten. The specimen was cultured CD8+ T cells from PBMCs, collected from culture after CMV antigen stimulation. The receptors derive from a human donor in good health (CMV status not recorded). Some clones in this sample may be carry-over from other donors' samples.

This clonotype was picked up many times. The chain carries TRBV7-2 and TRBJ2-3, with 8 nucleotides matching TRBD1. Trimming removed 3 bases from V and 6 bases from J; junction bases left unmatched: 8. This CDR3 has 15 residues. CDR1 is SGHTA and CDR2 is FQGNSA in the germline V gene. The CDR3 sequence is CASSFGTGFWDTQYF. The CDR3 DNA reads as TGTGCCAGCAGCTTCGGGACAGGTTTTTGGGATACGCAGTATTTT.

The chain carries TRBV6-1 and TRBJ2-1, with D possibly matching TRBD1 (6 bases). Per germline, CDR1 MNHNS and CDR2 SASEGT. V shed 4 bases and J shed 2 bases, with 21 bases lying between them. This CDR3 is built from 18 residues. CDR3 nucleotide sequence: TGTGCCAGCAGTGTCTCTTTACAGCCGGACAGCCCCTACAATGAGCAGTTCTTC. Protein product: CASSVSLQPDSPYNEQFF.

The chain employs TRBV11-2 and TRBJ2-5; D is perhaps TRBD1 or TRBD2 (5 bases each). Trimming pared 3 bases from V and 4 bases from J, leaving 12 bases between. The CDR3 contains 14 residues. Germline loops: CDR1 SGHAT, CDR2 FQNNGV. The CDR3 nucleotides read TGTGCCAGCAGCTTTAACGGGACGGGAGAGACCCAGTACTTC. Protein: CASSFNGTGETQYF.

This clonotype was seen a few times. The rearrangement uses TRBV12-3 or TRBV12-4 and TRBJ2-2; 7 bases align to TRBD1. CDR3 length: 17 residues. Trimming cost V 5 bases and J 2 bases; bases outside gene matches: 11. For the CDR3, the DNA is TGTGCCAGCAGTCCCCGAGGTAGACAGGGAAACACCGGGGAGCTGTTTTTT. It yields the protein CASSPRGRQGNTGELFF.

The chain couples TRBV27 to TRBJ2-1, with 16 bases identical to TRBD2. The CDR3 loop spans 15 amino acids. V gave up 8 bases and J gave up 9 bases; unmatched junction bases: 7. Germline CDR1 and CDR2: MNHEY and SMNVEV (reference sequence). CDR3 loop: CASGTSGGAVREQFF. CDR3 in DNA: TGTGCCAGCGGGACTAGCGGGGGGGCGGTGCGTGAGCAGTTCTTC.

This clonotype has more than one count but fewer than ten. V and J are TRBV27 and TRBJ1-1; D unresolved. CDR3 size: 13 residues. In germline, CDR1 is MNHEY, CDR2 SMNVEV (reference sequence). V gave up 0 bases and J gave up 7 bases, with 9 bases separating them. The DNA of the CDR3 is TGTGCCAGCAGTTTATCGTCCAGTCGTGAAGCTTTCTTT. Amino acid sequence: CASSLSSSREAFF.

This chain connects TRBV7-8 to TRBJ2-5; TRBD2 might be the D (6 bases). The germline V gene has CDR1 SGHVS and CDR2 FQNEAQ. Deletions cut 5 bases from V and 5 bases from J, with 12 bases between. The CDR3 consists of 13 residues. The CDR3 nucleotides are TGTGCCAGCAGCGTGACTAGTAGGGAGACCCAGTACTTC. It specifies CASSVTSRETQYF.

There are many counts of this clonotype. The chain couples TRBV7-8 to TRBJ1-1; no clear D. Per the germline V gene, CDR1 is SGHVS and CDR2 is FQNEAQ. Trimming took 5 bases from V and 4 from J, leaving 14 bases between them. There are 14 residues in the CDR3. The DNA for the CDR3 is TGTGCCAGCAGCCTCCGTCCGTTAAGCACTGAAGCTTTCTTT. Translated, it gives CASSLRPLSTEAFF.